This T cell receptor beta chain was obtained from a study of blood T cell repertoires in COVID-19. The overall study: T cells, B-cell-depleted T cells, or PBMCs supplied cDNA or gDNA.

Germline V lookup: CDR1 LGHNA, CDR2 YNFKEQ. This CDR3 region has 17 residues. Trimming pared 5 bases from V and 6 bases from J, leaving 20 bases between. Profiling relied on immunoSEQ multiplex PCR, and the TCRdb table lists in-frame clones only, not all of them. The sample includes 65,000 to 70,000 clones, roughly 80% of them seen just once. The rearrangement uses TRBV4-2 and TRBJ1-6; possible D gene TRBD1, 5 bases. The sequenced material came from peripheral blood. This TCR derives from a man aged 55 to 70 with acute or convalescent COVID-19. The CDR3 coding sequence is TGTGCCAGCAGCAAAGGGGTAAGGGAGGCGTCTAATTCACCCCTCCACTTT. It translates to CASSKGVREASNSPLHF.